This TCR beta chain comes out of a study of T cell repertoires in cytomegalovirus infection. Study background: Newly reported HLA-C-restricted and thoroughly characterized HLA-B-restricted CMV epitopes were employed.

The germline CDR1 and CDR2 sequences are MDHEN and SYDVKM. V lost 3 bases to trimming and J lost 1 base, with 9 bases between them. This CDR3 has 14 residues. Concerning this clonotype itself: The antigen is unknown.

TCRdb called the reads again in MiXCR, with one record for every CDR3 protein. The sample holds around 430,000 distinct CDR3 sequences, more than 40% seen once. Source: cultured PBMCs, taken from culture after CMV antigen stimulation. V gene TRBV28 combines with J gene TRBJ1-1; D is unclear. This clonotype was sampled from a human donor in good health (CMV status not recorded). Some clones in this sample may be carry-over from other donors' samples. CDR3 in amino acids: CASSFRHSNTEAFF. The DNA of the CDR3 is TGTGCCAGCAGTTTTCGACACTCGAACACTGAAGCTTTCTTT.